This T cell receptor beta chain appears in the sequencing data of a study of T cell responses to AZD1222 COVID-19 vaccine. The study's findings and limits: The donor cohort was predominantly white British with a female majority, and clonal diversity may have been underestimated. At baseline, seropositivity was found in only 6 or 7 AZD1222 recipients.

In regard to this clone: Its antigen is unknown.

Germline V CDR1 and CDR2: LGHNT, FRNRAP. CDR3 length: 15 residues. V dropped 0 bases and J dropped 1 base, with 9 bases sitting between them. This table comes from immunoSEQ multiplex PCR, and its TCRdb copy is limited to in-frame clones, with some not included. The sample holds fewer than 70,000 clones, around 90% seen once. V usage is TRBV12-5 and J usage is TRBJ1-1; tentatively, D is TRBD1 (6 bases). The receptor's source is an adult in good health. This specimen consisted of peripheral blood, obtained on day 0 of AZD1222 vaccination. The CDR3 is CASGLVQGGNTEAFF. The CDR3 region has the DNA TGTGCTAGTGGTTTGGTACAGGGCGGGAACACTGAAGCTTTCTTT.